The T cell receptor beta chain described here comes from a study of CD4 T cells in relation to SARS-CoV-2 and coronaviruses. Study at large: The negative reference was HIV-1 Nef peptide pool or peptide-free culture.

Only a few counts were recorded for this clone. Its target is not known. The protocol was immunoSEQ multiplex PCR, while the TCRdb copy is restricted to in-frame clones and leaves out a portion. The sample lists about 25,000 clones; around 80% were seen once. The unexposed donors gave CD4+ T cells in about 2011-2019, prior to COVID-19. After roughly 9 days of culture, CD4+ T cells were isolated. Some 1.9 million PBMCs per well were cultured with around 9.2 IU/ml IL-2. General study points: SARS-CoV-2-driven expansion was significantly weaker in crossreactive than monoreactive clones.

The CDR3 extends over 15 amino acids. From germline, CDR1 is MNHNS and CDR2 SASEGT. With V trimmed by 0 bases and J by 0 bases, 0 bases remained unmatched. V and J are TRBV6-1 and TRBJ2-7; 9 positions agree with TRBD2. The sequence was collected from a human donor in good health. Specimen: CD4+ T cells from PBMCs, cultured in vitro. CDR3 amino acids: CASSEALAGSYEQYF. DNA for the CDR3: TGTGCCAGCAGTGAAGCACTAGCGGGCTCCTACGAGCAGTACTTC.